This T cell receptor (beta chain) was identified in a study of long-term antiretroviral therapy in people with HIV. Study at large: Initial samples were collected about a decade before the 2015 immediate-ART recommendation.

immunoSEQ v3.0 was run at survey level. Method: immunoSEQ multiplex PCR; TCRdb's copy keeps in-frame clones and lacks some. The table has tens of thousands of clones, about 96% seen once; the top ten hold around 3%. The CDR3 contains 15 residues. This TCR derives from a woman between 45 and 60 years old with HIV. The sequencing used unsorted PBMCs, collected 3.7 years after starting antiretroviral therapy. The chain combines TRBV21-1 with TRBJ2-7; the table's D call TRBD2 went unverified against the DNA. TRBV21-1 is described as a pseudogene. The CDR3 nucleotides read TGTGCCAGCAGCAAAGCGACCGGGGTAGGAAACGAGCAGTACTTC. It yields the protein CASSKATGVGNEQYF.